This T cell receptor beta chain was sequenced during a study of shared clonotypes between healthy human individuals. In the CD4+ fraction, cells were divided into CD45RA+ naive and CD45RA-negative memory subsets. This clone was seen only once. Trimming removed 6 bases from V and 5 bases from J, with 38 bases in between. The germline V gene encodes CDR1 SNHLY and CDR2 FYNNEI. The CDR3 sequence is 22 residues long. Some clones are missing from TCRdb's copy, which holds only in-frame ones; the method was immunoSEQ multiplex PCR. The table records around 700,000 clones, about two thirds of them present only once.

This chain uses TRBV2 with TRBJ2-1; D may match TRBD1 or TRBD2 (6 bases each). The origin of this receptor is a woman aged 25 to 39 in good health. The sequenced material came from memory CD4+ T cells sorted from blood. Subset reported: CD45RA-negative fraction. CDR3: CASSYRANAGPKSQSIDNEQFF. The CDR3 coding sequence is TGTGCCAGCAGCTACAGGGCGAACGCGGGACCCAAGAGCCAGAGTATCGACAATGAGCAGTTCTTC.